A selection of T cell receptor beta chains follows, all from one sample in a study of tumor-infiltrating lymphocytes in localized non-small cell lung cancer. Assay used: immunoSEQ multiplex PCR; TCRdb lists only in-frame clones, some missing. The sample contains 15,000 to 17,000 clones, about three quarters of which appear only once. Sequencing input: lung tumor tissue. Source of these receptors: a human donor with non-small cell lung cancer. The conserved cysteine and the conserved F or W are not part of the CDR3 here.

length	J	V	CDR3
10	TRBJ1-2	TRBV7-9	ASRDGSYGYT
16	TRBJ2-4	TRBV18	ASSPGSSGILAKNIQY
11	TRBJ2-7	TRBV28	ASSLGTSGEQY
14	TRBJ2-7	TRBV9	ASSEGPSGLVYEQY
11	TRBJ1-3	TRBV9	ASSVASGNTIY
11	TRBJ1-2	TRBV7-9	ASSSTGIYGYT
11	TRBJ1-2	TRBV11-2	ASSPDVDYGYT
11	TRBJ2-7	TRBV27	ASRRQGGAEQY
10	TRBJ2-5	TRBV10-3	ATGQDQETQY
11	TRBJ2-5	TRBV5-6	ASSFWEGETQY
10	TRBJ2-7	TRBV29-1	SALGTVYEQY
11	TRBJ2-2	TRBV29-1	SVERAVSGELF
10	TRBJ1-1	TRBV7-9	ASSLMNTEAF
10	TRBJ1-4	TRBV18	ASSSAGGELF
13	TRBJ2-1	TRBV6-6	ASSSGGSTYNEQF
13	TRBJ2-7	TRBV6-5	ASSYSAHQPYEQY
15	TRBJ2-1	TRBV2	ASSTQGRGTSRDEQF
11	TRBJ2-5	TRBV29-1	SVERGGGETQY
13	TRBJ2-7	TRBV6-5	ASSYGGTSGSEQY
12	TRBJ2-7	TRBV9	ASNQGGSNDEQY
12	TRBJ2-5	TRBV5-4	ASSRESGLETQY
13	TRBJ2-1	TRBV18	ASSPGVKRTFEQF
13	TRBJ1-3	TRBV6-5	ASRRTGSSGNTIY
13	TRBJ2-7	TRBV7-6	ASSSLAGSIYEQY
13	TRBJ1-1	TRBV28	ASSLLGLGDTEAF
13	TRBJ2-7	TRBV6-5	ASRVGAATTYEQY
14	TRBJ2-5	TRBV27	ASSLLWTSVQETQY
12	TRBJ2-7	TRBV29-1	SVEAGGKAYEQY
12	TRBJ2-7	TRBV29-1	SVAGTGGLYEQY
11	TRBJ2-1	TRBV25-1	ASSRTGGNEQF
14	TRBJ1-5	TRBV10-2	ASSESGRKNNQPQH
14	TRBJ2-3	TRBV7-2	ASSLVGRGLTDTQY
12	TRBJ2-7	TRBV28	ASNFRDRVREQY
11	TRBJ2-7	TRBV7-9	ASRKSESYEQY
13	TRBJ2-4	TRBV6-1	ASSEGSGSKNIQY
15	TRBJ2-3	TRBV6-1	ASSALTSHPITDTQY
15	TRBJ1-3	TRBV7-2	ASTLNSQGNSGNTIY
13	TRBJ1-5	TRBV29-1	SAKTGPSNNQPQH
12	TRBJ2-3	TRBV4-1	ASSQGRQTDTQY
13	TRBJ2-3	TRBV19	ARFTGGVGTDTQY
13	TRBJ2-3	TRBV14	ASSQVSKVRDTQY